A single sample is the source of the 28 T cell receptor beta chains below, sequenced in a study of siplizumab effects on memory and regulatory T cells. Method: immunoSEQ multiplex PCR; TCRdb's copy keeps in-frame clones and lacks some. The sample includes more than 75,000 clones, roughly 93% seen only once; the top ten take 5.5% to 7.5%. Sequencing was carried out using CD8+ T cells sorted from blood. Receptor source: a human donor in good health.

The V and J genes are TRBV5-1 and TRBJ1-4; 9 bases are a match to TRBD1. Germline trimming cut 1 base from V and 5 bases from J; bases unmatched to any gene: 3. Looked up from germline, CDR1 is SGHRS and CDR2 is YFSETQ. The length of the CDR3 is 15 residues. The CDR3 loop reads CASSLYGTGNEKLFF. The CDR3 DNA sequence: TGCGCCAGCAGCTTGTACGGGACAGGGAATGAAAAACTGTTTTTT.

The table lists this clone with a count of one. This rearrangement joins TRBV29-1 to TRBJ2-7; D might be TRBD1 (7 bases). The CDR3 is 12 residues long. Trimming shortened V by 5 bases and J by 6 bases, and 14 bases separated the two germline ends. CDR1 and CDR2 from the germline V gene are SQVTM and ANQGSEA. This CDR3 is CSVRAGGGEQYF. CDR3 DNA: TGCAGCGTTAGGGCAGGGGGAGGCGAGCAGTACTTC.

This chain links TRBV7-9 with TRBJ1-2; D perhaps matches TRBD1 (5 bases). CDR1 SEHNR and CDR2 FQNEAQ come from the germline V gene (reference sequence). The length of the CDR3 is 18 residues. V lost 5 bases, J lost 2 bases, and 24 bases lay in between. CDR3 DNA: TGTGCCAGCAGCCCCACCCTCGGGACGAAGAATCCCAACTATGGCTACACCTTC. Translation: CASSPTLGTKNPNYGYTF.

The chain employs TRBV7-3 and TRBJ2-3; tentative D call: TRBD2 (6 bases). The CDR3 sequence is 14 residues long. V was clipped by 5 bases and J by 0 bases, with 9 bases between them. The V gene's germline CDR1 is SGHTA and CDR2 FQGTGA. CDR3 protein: CASSISGSTDTQYF. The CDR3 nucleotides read TGTGCCAGCAGCATTAGCGGTAGCACAGATACGCAGTATTTT.

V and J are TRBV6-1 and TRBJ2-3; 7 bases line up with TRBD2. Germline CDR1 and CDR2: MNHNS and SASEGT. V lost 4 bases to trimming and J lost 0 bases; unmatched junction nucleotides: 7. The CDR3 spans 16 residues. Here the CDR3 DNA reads TGTGCCAGCAGTGGATTAGCGGGCATTAGCACAGATACGCAGTATTTT. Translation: CASSGLAGISTDTQYF.

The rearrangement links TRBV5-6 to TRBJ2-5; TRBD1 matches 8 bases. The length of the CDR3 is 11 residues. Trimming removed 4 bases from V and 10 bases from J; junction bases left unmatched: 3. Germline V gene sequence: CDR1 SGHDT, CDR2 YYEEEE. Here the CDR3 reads CASSRTGIQYF. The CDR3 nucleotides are TGTGCCAGCAGCAGGACAGGGATCCAGTACTTC.

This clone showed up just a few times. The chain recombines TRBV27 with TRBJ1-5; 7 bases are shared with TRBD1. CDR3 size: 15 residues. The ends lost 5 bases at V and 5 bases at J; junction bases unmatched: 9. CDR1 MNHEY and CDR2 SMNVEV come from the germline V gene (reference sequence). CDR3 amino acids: CASSPSTGPDQPQHF. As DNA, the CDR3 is TGTGCCAGCAGTCCATCGACAGGGCCCGATCAGCCCCAGCATTTT.

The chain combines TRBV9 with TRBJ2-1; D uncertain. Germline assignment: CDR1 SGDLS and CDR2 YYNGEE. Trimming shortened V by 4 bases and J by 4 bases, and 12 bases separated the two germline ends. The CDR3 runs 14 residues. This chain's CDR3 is CASSPGFGYNEQFF. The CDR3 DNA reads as TGTGCCAGCAGCCCAGGTTTTGGTTACAATGAGCAGTTCTTC.

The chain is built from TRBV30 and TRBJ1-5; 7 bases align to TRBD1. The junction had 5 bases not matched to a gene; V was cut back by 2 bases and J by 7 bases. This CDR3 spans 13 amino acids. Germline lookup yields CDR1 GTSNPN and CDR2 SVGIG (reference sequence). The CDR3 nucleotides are TGTGCCTGGAGTACAGGGGTGTGGCAGCCCCAGCATTTT. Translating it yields CAWSTGVWQPQHF.

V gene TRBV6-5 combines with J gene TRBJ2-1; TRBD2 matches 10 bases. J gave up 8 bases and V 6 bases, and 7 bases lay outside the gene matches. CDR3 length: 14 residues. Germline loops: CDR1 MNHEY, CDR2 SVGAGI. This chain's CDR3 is CASRLAGETYEQFF. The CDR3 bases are TGTGCCAGCAGGCTAGCGGGGGAGACGTATGAGCAGTTCTTC.

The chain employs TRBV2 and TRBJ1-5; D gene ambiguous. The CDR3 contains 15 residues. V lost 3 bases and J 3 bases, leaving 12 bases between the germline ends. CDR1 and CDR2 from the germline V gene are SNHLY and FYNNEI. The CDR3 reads CASSDSRRTNQPQHF. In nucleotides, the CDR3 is TGTGCCAGCAGTGACTCGAGGCGGACCAATCAGCCCCAGCATTTT.

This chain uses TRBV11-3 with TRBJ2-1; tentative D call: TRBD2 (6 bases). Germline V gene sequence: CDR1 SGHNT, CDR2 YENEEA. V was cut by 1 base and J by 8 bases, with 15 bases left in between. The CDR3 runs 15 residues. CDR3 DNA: TGTGCCAGCAGCTTAGGTGTAGCGGCTGATGATGAGCAGTTCTTC. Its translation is CASSLGVAADDEQFF.

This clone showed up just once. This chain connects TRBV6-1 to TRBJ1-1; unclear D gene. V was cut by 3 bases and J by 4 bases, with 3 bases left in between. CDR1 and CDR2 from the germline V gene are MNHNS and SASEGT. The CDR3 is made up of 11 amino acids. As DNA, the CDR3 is TGTGCCAGCAGTGAGGGCACTGAAGCTTTCTTT. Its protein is CASSEGTEAFF.

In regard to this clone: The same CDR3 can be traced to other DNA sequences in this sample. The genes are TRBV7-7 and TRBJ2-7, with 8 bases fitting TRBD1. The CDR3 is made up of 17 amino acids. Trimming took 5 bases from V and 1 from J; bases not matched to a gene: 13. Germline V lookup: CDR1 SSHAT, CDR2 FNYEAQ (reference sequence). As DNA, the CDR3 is TGTGCCAGCAGCCCTATCTCCGGGACAGGAATATCCTACGAGCAGTACTTC. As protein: CASSPISGTGISYEQYF.

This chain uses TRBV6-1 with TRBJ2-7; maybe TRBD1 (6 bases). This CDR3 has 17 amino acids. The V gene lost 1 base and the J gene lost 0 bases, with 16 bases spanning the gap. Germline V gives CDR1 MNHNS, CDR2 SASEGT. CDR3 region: CASSEEYWTDSSYEQYF. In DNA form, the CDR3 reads TGTGCCAGCAGTGAAGAATACTGGACAGACAGCTCCTACGAGCAGTACTTC.

The CDR3 DNA reads TGCGCCAGCAGCTCGAAGGGACAGGGGTCCTACGAGCAGTACTTC. The encoded protein is CASSSKGQGSYEQYF. J is TRBJ2-7 and V is TRBV5-1; 10 positions match TRBD1. The CDR3 spans 15 residues. Trimming at V came to 3 bases and at J to 1 base, leaving 4 bases not matched to a gene. The germline gives CDR1 SGHRS, CDR2 YFSETQ.

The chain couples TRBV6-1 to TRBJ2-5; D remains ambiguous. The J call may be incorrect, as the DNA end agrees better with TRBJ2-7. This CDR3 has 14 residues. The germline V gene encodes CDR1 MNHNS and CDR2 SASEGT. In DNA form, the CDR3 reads TGTGCCAGCAGTGAGGCTCGTAGGTCCTACGAGCAGTACTTC. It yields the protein CASSEARRSYEQYF.

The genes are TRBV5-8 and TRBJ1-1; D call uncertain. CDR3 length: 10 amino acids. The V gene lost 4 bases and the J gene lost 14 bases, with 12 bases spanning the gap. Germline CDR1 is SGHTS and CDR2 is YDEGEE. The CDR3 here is CASSRSWEFF. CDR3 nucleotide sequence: TGTGCCAGCAGCCGATCATGGGAGTTCTTT. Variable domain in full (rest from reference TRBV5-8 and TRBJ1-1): EAGVTQSPTHLIKTRGQQATLRCSPISGHTSVYWYQQALGLGLQFLLWYDEGEERNRGNFPPRFSGRQFPNYSSELNVNALELEDSALYLCASSRSWEFFGQGTRLTVV.

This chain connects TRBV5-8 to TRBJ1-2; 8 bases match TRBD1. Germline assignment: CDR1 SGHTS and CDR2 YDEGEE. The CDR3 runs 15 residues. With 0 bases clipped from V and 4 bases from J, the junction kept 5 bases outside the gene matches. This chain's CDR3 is CASSLGQGSFYGYTF. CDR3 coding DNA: TGTGCCAGCAGCTTGGGACAGGGGTCCTTCTATGGCTACACCTTC.

The CDR3 here is CASSLPVSGLAGREQYF. CDR3 coding DNA: TGTGCCAGCAGTCTACCTGTTTCGGGACTAGCGGGAAGGGAGCAGTACTTC. The J gene is TRBJ2-7, the V gene TRBV11-3; 13 nucleotides agree with TRBD2. From germline, CDR1 is SGHNT and CDR2 YENEEA. This CDR3 is 17 amino acids long. Unmatched junction bases numbered 15, after V lost 6 bases and J lost 7 bases.

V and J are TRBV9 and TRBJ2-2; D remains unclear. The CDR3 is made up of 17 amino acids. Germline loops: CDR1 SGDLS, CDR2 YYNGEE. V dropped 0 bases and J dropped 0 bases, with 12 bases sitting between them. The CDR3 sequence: CASSVATATANTGELFF. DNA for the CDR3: TGTGCCAGCAGCGTAGCTACGGCTACCGCGAACACCGGGGAGCTGTTTTTT. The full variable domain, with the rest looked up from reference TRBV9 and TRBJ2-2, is DSGVTQTPKHLITATGQRVTLRCSPRSGDLSVYWYQQSLDQGLQFLIQYYNGEERAKGNILERFSAQQFPDLHSELNLSSLELGDSALYFCASSVATATANTGELFFGEGSRLTVL.

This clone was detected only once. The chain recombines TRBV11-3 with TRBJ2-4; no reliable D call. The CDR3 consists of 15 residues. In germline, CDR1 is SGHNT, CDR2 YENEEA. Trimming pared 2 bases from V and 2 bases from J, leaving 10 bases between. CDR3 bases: TGTGCCAGCAGCTTATATGGGGAATCCAAAAACATTCAGTACTTC. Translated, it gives CASSLYGESKNIQYF.

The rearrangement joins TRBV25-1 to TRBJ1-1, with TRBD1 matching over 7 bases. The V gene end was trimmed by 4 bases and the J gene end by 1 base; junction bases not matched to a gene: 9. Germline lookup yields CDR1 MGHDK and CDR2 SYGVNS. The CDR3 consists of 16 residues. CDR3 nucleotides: TGTGCCAGCAGTGGCCGGAGGGGGCAGGGGAACACTGAAGCTTTCTTT. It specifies CASSGRRGQGNTEAFF.

The CDR3 coding sequence is TGTGCCAGCAGCTTGGGGGGCGGCTATGGCTACACCTTC. Protein product: CASSLGGGYGYTF. The chain carries TRBV7-3 and TRBJ1-2, with a weak D call TRBD1 (6 bases). This CDR3 has 13 residues. V was pared by 3 bases and J by 4 bases, with 9 bases between. Germline CDR1 reads SGHTA; CDR2 reads FQGTGA. Together with reference TRBV7-3 and TRBJ1-2, the CDR3 gives the full variable domain: GAGVSQTPSNKVTEKGKYVELRCDPISGHTALYWYRQSLGQGPEFLIYFQGTGAADDSGLPNDRFFAVRPEGSVSTLKIQRTERGDSAVYLCASSLGGGYGYTFGSGTRLTVV.

CDR3 nucleotide sequence: TGTGCCAGCAGCAAATGGGCTAGCGGGGGGGCAAAGAACTACGAGCAGTACTTC. This sequence encodes CASSKWASGGAKNYEQYF. The V and J genes are TRBV21-1 and TRBJ2-7; TRBD2 is the table's D call and was not checked against the DNA. TRBV21-1 is noted as a pseudogene. This CDR3 is 18 amino acids long.

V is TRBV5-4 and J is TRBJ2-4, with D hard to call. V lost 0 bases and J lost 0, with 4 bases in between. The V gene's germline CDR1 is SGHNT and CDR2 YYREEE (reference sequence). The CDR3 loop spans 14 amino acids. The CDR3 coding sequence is TGTGCCAGCAGCTTGGGGGCAGCCAAAAACATTCAGTACTTC. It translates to CASSLGAAKNIQYF.

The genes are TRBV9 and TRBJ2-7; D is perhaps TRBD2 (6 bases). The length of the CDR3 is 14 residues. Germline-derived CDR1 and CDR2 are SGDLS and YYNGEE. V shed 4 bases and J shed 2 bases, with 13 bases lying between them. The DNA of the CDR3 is TGTGCCAGCAGCCCACTGGCGGGGCCCTACGAGCAGTACTTC. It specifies CASSPLAGPYEQYF.

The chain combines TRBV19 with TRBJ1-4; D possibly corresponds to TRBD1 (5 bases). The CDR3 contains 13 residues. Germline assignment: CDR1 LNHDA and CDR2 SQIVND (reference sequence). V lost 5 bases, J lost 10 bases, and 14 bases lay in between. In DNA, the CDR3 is TGTGCCAGTAGTCGGGGCGCGGACGGAAAACTGTTTTTT. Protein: CASSRGADGKLFF.